This T cell receptor beta chain comes out of a study of cytomegalovirus exposure and HLA in healthy donors (dated by TCRdb to the late 2010s). For the study in its entirety: According to an earlier analysis of around 600 of the donors, 150 million to 200 million T cells yielded some 120 million unique TCR beta sequences and 250 to 350 Gb of sequence data. In a later genetic analysis, genome-wide SNP genotypes for about 65% of the roughly 670 donors were used, and that subset was treated as a discovery cohort. Among about 370 genotyped donors of the cohort, an average of about 220,000 unique TCR beta nucleotide sequences was sequenced per donor, of which 15% to 20% were non-productive. HLA typing included class I and class II loci at four-digit resolution. High-throughput TCR immunosequencing, statistical association of individual TCRs with disease status, and machine learning were combined to predict cytomegalovirus infection status. To decide whether each TCR beta V gene segment behaved as functional or pseudogenic, an earlier analysis of some 600 of the donors relied on high-throughput TCR beta sequencing. In a later analysis, previously published TCR beta repertoires from 600 to 850 donors were re-analyzed and high-resolution HLA genotyping was added so that TCR occurrence patterns could be studied. In the later analysis, no new phenotypic data were used to find candidate immune exposures; instead, reliance was placed on TCR beta sequences and their occurrence across donors. Besides the first cohort of roughly 640 subjects, a separate validation cohort made up of roughly 130 different subjects was used. The study aimed to test whether cataloging public T cell receptors could reveal signatures of past pathogen exposure. Of the roughly 400 genotyped donors, approximately 81% were placed in the genetic ancestry cluster associated with self-reported Caucasian donors. Every discovery cohort repertoire had been produced on one sequencing platform. The T cell repertoires of about 700 subjects were profiled by immunosequencing and related to cytomegalovirus serostatus. Several DR-DQ haplotypes were treated as single units for association and clustering because of strong linkage in the cohort. Alongside the repertoire data, information on donor age, sex, ethnicity and CMV serostatus was compiled. An early release covering roughly 600 HLA-typed donors comprised about 300 gigabases of sequencing data and tens of millions of unique TCR sequences. The number of typed donors differed by locus: about 620-640 for A, B, C, DRB1 and DQB1; 522 for DQA1; 606 for DPA1; and around 450 for DPB1.

Results the study describes overall, beyond this receptor: A cluster of highly shared sequence variants was judged likely to represent a technical artifact of the sequencing pipeline. The study listed 164 TCR beta chains as associated with cytomegalovirus. In a later analysis, HLA-associated TCR beta chains were found to be more clonally expanded and to have lower generation probabilities than equally common non-associated chains. A few of the identified cytomegalovirus-associated TCR beta chains were confirmed in vitro to be specific for cytomegalovirus antigens. In both the original and validation cohorts, the classifier was reported to diagnose cytomegalovirus status with high specificity and sensitivity. Correlated functional status among segregating V segments might be attributable to linkage disequilibrium, but an unknown experimental factor could not be ruled out. For the cohort, immune exposure information was limited to CMV serostatus. Only TCR beta chains were sequenced in this cohort, and the absence of alpha or paired-chain data limited detectable features. Some 16 rarely observed V segments, including chromosome 9 orphons, were excluded from the earlier analysis of approximately 600 of the donors because counts were too low. An association between a missense DCLRE1C variant and V-gene and J-gene trimming of TCR beta chains was found in a later genetic analysis and replicated in an independent cohort. A later analysis associated about 17,000 TCR beta sequences with specific HLA alleles at a false discovery rate of 0.05. According to a later analysis, TCR association rates differed among HLA loci, with DRB1 alleles showing the most associated TCRs and HLA-C alleles showing the fewest. Assigning TCR associations to individual alleles was difficult when HLA alleles, especially DR and DQ, strongly co-occurred. Because HLA typing was missing for some donors at each locus, association tests included only the typed subset. A further reported finding was that TCR beta sequences accurately predicted the HLA-A and HLA-B alleles for most subjects in the first cohort. Most CMV-associated TCR beta chains appeared to be HLA-restricted in a later analysis, and the HLA associations seemed to be driven largely by CMV exposure. Presence/absence analyses assumed roughly uniform sequencing depth across donors, an assumption that may not hold. Broadly in line with IMGT annotations, most TCR beta V segments showed up in productive rearrangements about 90% or about 30% of the time in an earlier analysis of 587 of the donors. The authors suggested that the approach could potentially be generalized to other disease states and immunological phenotypes. Most TCR sequences were observed very rarely across donors, whereas some public TCRs were present in many individuals. Some IMGT-functional V segments, including TRBV6-2 and TRBV6-3, could not be told apart with the 87-base-pair reads, so those segments were excluded. Several of the top co-occurrence clusters appeared to be linked to parvovirus B19, influenza, CMV and Epstein-Barr virus, according to a later analysis. In a later genetic analysis, fewer N-insertions in productive TCRs were reported among donors in an Asian-associated ancestry cluster than the 666-donor mean.

The library relied on the immunoSEQ multiplex PCR assay. A mixture of 60 forward primers for TCR Vbeta segments and 13 reverse primers for TCR Jbeta segments was used in the multiplex PCR. Amplification of the CDR3 region of rearranged TCR beta genes was performed with a multiplex PCR assay on genomic DNA. Amplified TCR beta libraries were sequenced as 87-base-pair reads on the Illumina HiSeq System. In the source study's methods: In a later analysis, approximately 74 million unique TCR beta chains were counted across the 650 to 750 repertoires, and roughly 11 million of these chains were shared by at least two donors. To remove PCR and sequencing errors, raw reads were error-corrected and collapsed into unique sequences using a nearest-neighbor algorithm that merged closely related sequences. To assign V, D and J gene segments, CDR3 sequences were aligned to IMGT reference sequences. Each retained sequence needed at least a six-nucleotide match to both a V gene segment and a J gene segment. A rearrangement counted as productive if the CDR3 had no stop codons and remained in frame with V and J, and every other rearrangement counted as non-productive. Following IMGT convention, CDR3 was defined as the stretch from the second conserved V-encoded cysteine up to the conserved J-encoded phenylalanine. The earlier analysis of 450 to 750 of the donors excluded any sequence lacking an unambiguous match to a single V gene segment. In an earlier analysis of some 590 of the donors, a V segment was called functional when productive rearrangements were above 56.7%, and segregating when the standard deviation between donors exceeded 5%. A statistical classification framework was built to diagnose cytomegalovirus status from the catalog of TCR beta chain sequences. In a later analysis, TCR nucleotide sequences were compared against IMGT/GENE-DB human TR gene sequences so that V and J genes could be assigned. In a later analysis, CDR3 sequences and most-parsimonious VDJ recombination scenarios were assigned using the TCRdist pipeline. In a later analysis, each TCR beta chain was defined by its CDR3 amino acid sequence together with its V-gene family, and reads lacking a unique V-gene family were excluded. To address suspected cross-contamination and a sequencing artifact, a later analysis removed a few hundred highly shared, low-generation-probability nucleotide sequences. For each public chain, a later analysis derived a clonal expansion index from normalized ranks of inferred template counts within each repertoire. A later analysis computed generation probabilities with a VDJ recombination model fitted to out-of-frame rearrangements, and checked the results against IGoR. In a later analysis, hypergeometric tests were used to score TCR-TCR, TCR-HLA and TCR-CMV co-occurrence, with a repertoire-size bias correction applied to TCR pairs. False discovery rates were estimated in a later analysis by permuting HLA or CMV assignments 20 times. In a later analysis, co-occurring TCRs were grouped using DBSCAN, with TCRdist sequence similarity added in when clustering inside HLA-allele-positive subsets. Repertoires with fewer than 30,000 or more than 120,000 public chains, plus five repertoires with anomalous nucleotide sharing, were excluded from co-occurrence clustering. TCRdb's version of the immuneACCESS table is confined to in-frame rearrangements and falls short of the full clone set. An unresolved V gene accounts for under half of the shortfall where checked; the remainder is of unknown origin. The D gene and trimming were derived from the DNA, and the V and J assignments and clone size from that table. The sample records roughly 190,000 clones, around 81% of which are singletons. Approximately 2% of the sample belongs to the ten largest clones.

The cohort comprised fewer than 700 healthy bone marrow donors. Cohort members were all nominally healthy when sampled, although unrecorded immune exposures were likely present. The donor tested CMV seropositive and was one of the 289 seropositive cohort members. A peripheral blood sample was provided by each donor, and peripheral blood mononuclear cells were used for TCR beta sequencing. Genomic DNA was extracted from the blood cell samples with the Qiagen DNeasy Blood Extraction Kit. About this clone: This clone's antigen is unknown. No base-level quality is on record; no much larger clone is a single base apart.

Spanning cysteine to phenylalanine, the CDR3 consists of 12 amino acids. Of the read, only the CDR3 DNA is kept; its 36 bases are in frame from base 1. The germline V gene (reference sequence) yields PRHDT for CDR1 and FYEKMQ for CDR2. V is pared back by 3 bases and J by 6 bases, with 3 bases lying between the germline termini. The rearranged chain carries TRBV13 and TRBJ1-6; no D gene can be assigned with confidence. The source of this sequence is a woman in her twenties or thirties in good health and CMV-seropositive. The sequencing sample was made of PBMCs. The CDR3 region: CASSFLNSPLHF. In nucleotides, the sequence is TGTGCCAGCAGCTTCCTTAATTCACCCCTCCACTTT. The full variable domain, completed from the reference TRBV13 and TRBJ1-6 proteins outside the CDR3, reads AAGVIQSPRHLIKEKRETATLKCYPIPRHDTVYWYQQGPGQDPQFLISFYEKMQSDKGSIPDRFSAQQFSDYHSELNMSSLELGDSALYFCASSFLNSPLHFGNGTRLTVT.